One sample yielded the 10 T cell receptor beta chains listed below, sequenced in a study of post-analysis software for immune sequencing data. Notes on the study in general: Five or six TRBV segments appeared more often in patients than in controls, and TRBV5-6, TRBV5-1 and TRBV20-1 were among these.

Antigen specificity for these receptors is unknown. Built from TCR beta cDNA, the libraries had unique molecular identifiers in them. TCRdb reanalysed the PCR reads using MiXCR and keeps one entry per CDR3 protein. Here the sample spans some 700,000 distinct CDR3 sequences, approximately 60% being singletons. Sequencing used blood. The receptors derive from a girl aged 2-15 years with multiple sclerosis.

In this sample, this clonotype turned up a few times. This rearrangement joins TRBV24-1 to TRBJ2-1; D perhaps matches TRBD2 (6 bases). CDR1 is KGHDR and CDR2 is SFDVKD in the germline V gene. The CDR3 is 17 amino acids. V was pared by 8 bases and J by 0 bases, with 19 bases between. CDR3 in DNA: TGTGCCACCACCGCCAAATCCGGGCGGGGCTCCTACAATGAGCAGTTCTTC. Its translation is CATTAKSGRGSYNEQFF.

A remark on this clonotype: At one of its ends the junction is not consistent with the germline gene, which may arise from a read error. The gene calls are TRBV27 and TRBJ2-6, with a weak D call TRBD2 (5 bases). CDR3 length: 16 residues. The germline V gene encodes CDR1 MNHEY and CDR2 SMNVEV (reference sequence). The CDR3 region has the DNA TGTGCCAGCAGTCTATCAGGACTCTCTGGGGCCAACGTCCTGACTTTC. Protein sequence: CASSLSGLSGANVLTF.

This clonotype appeared a single time. This sequence joins TRBV20-1 and TRBJ1-2; D unresolved. Germline V gives CDR1 DFQATT, CDR2 SNEGSKA (reference sequence). V was clipped by 5 bases and J by 2 bases, with 12 bases between them. The CDR3 spans 13 residues. As DNA, the CDR3 is TGCAGTGCTCGACCTCCGCGGAACTATGGCTACACCTTC. Translating it yields CSARPPRNYGYTF.

The V and J genes are TRBV10-3 and TRBJ2-3, with D uncertain. The CDR3 consists of 13 residues. Germline lookup yields CDR1 ENHRY and CDR2 SYGVKD. The V gene lost 11 bases and the J gene lost 0 bases, with 12 bases spanning the gap. The CDR3 DNA is TGTGCCTTCCTCCAGACGAGCACAGATACGCAGTATTTT. Residues: CAFLQTSTDTQYF.

V and J are TRBV6-2 or TRBV6-3 and TRBJ2-5; D could derive from TRBD1 or TRBD2 (5 bases each). This CDR3 has 15 residues. The ends were cut back, 6 bases at V and 5 bases at J, with 19 bases in the middle. Looked up from germline, CDR1 is MNHEY and CDR2 is SVGEGT. The CDR3: CASRPTGPWGETQYF. CDR3 coding DNA: TGTGCCAGCAGGCCAACCGGGCCTTGGGGGGAGACCCAGTACTTC.

This sequence joins TRBV2 and TRBJ2-1; D perhaps matches TRBD2 (5 bases). CDR1 and CDR2 from the germline V gene are SNHLY and FYNNEI. The CDR3 is 15 residues long. V was shortened by 7 bases and J by 6 bases, with 19 bases between the two germline ends. CDR3 sequence: CASTEGQTPGNEQFF. DNA for the CDR3: TGTGCCAGCACCGAGGGCCAAACCCCTGGCAATGAGCAGTTCTTC.

The genes are TRBV7-2 and TRBJ2-1; possible D gene TRBD1, 7 bases. CDR3 length: 15 residues. CDR1 and CDR2 (germline): SGHTA, FQGNSA. Trimming removed 4 bases from V and 2 bases from J, with 12 bases in between. DNA for the CDR3: TGTGCCAGCAGCTCCAGGGGGGAAACCTACAATGAGCAGTTCTTC. Protein product: CASSSRGETYNEQFF.

V is TRBV29-1 and J is TRBJ1-1, with 7 bases lining up with TRBD1. Germline loops: CDR1 SQVTM, CDR2 ANQGSEA. The ends lost 4 bases at V and 6 bases at J; junction bases unmatched: 14. This CDR3 spans 15 amino acids. The CDR3: CSVVPITTGESEAFF. The CDR3 DNA reads as TGCAGCGTTGTACCCATTACAACAGGGGAATCTGAAGCTTTCTTT.

CDR3 sequence: CASSPSGQGQETQYF. Written as DNA, the CDR3 is TGTGCCAGCAGCCCCTCGGGACAGGGGCAAGAGACCCAGTACTTC. The chain combines TRBV12-3 or TRBV12-4 with TRBJ2-5, with 10 bases identical to TRBD1. V was clipped by 6 bases and J by 2 bases; unmatched bases: 6. The CDR3 runs 15 residues.

The V and J genes are TRBV7-8 and TRBJ2-5; D is unclear. The CDR3 runs 14 residues. V lost 5 bases and J 2 bases, leaving 12 bases between the germline ends. Germline V gives CDR1 SGHVS, CDR2 FQNEAQ. The CDR3: CASSQRIRQETQYF. For the CDR3, the DNA is TGTGCCAGCAGCCAACGGATTAGACAAGAGACCCAGTACTTC. Supplemented by reference TRBV7-8 and TRBJ2-5, the full variable domain reads GAGVSQSPRYKVAKRGQDVALRCDPISGHVSLFWYQQALGQGPEFLTYFQNEAQLDKSGLPSDRFFAERPEGSVSTLKIQRTQQEDSAVYLCASSQRIRQETQYFGPGTRLLVL.